One sample yielded the 16 T cell receptor beta chains listed below, sequenced in a study of cytomegalovirus exposure and HLA in healthy donors. 60 Vbeta and 13 Jbeta primers were used in PCR. TCRdb's copy holds only in-frame clones and misses some; the assay was immunoSEQ multiplex PCR. Of 150,000 to 200,000 clones detected, about three quarters appear once; the ten largest clones hold about 2.9%. Material for sequencing was PBMCs. The receptors were sampled from a female donor in good health and CMV-seronegative.

The chain couples TRBV4-3 to TRBJ2-3; 9 bases agree with TRBD1. Germline CDR1 reads LGHNA; CDR2 reads YSLEER. There are 15 residues in the CDR3. The V and J ends lost 0 bases and 4 bases, in that order; junction bases with no gene match: 2. The CDR3 DNA reads as TGCGCCAGCAGCCAAGATAGGACAGGGGCAGATACGCAGTATTTT. Translation gives CASSQDRTGADTQYF.

The chain links TRBV18 to TRBJ2-5, with D maybe TRBD1 (5 bases). CDR1 and CDR2 from the germline V gene are KGHSH and LQKENI. V lost 3 bases and J lost 2, with 13 bases in between. The CDR3 runs to 15 residues. Here the CDR3 reads CASSPVARTQETQYF. As DNA, the CDR3 is TGTGCCAGCTCACCGGTGGCGAGGACACAAGAGACCCAGTACTTC.

The chain is built from TRBV4-1 and TRBJ2-7, with a weak D call TRBD1 (5 bases). CDR3 length: 16 amino acids. V dropped 1 base and J dropped 3 bases, with 16 bases sitting between them. The V gene's germline CDR1 is MGHRA and CDR2 YSYEKL. This chain's CDR3 is CASSQGGQGTFYEQYF. Written as DNA, the CDR3 is TGCGCCAGCAGCCAAGGTGGGCAGGGTACCTTCTACGAGCAGTACTTC.

V gene TRBV10-3 combines with J gene TRBJ1-6; D may be TRBD1 (5 bases). This CDR3 is 15 amino acids long. Germline lookup yields CDR1 ENHRY and CDR2 SYGVKD. The V end lost 8 bases, the J end lost 2 bases, and 13 bases lay between the germline ends. CDR3 bases: TGTGCCATCTGGGGGGGGAGCGCCTATAATTCACCCCTCCACTTT. This gives the protein CAIWGGSAYNSPLHF.

The chain employs TRBV6-1 and TRBJ1-5; unclear D gene. The CDR3 spans 15 residues. Trimming pared 4 bases from V and 1 base from J, leaving 11 bases between. Germline V gene data show CDR1 as MNHNS and CDR2 as SASEGT. The CDR3 region has the DNA TGTGCCAGCAGTGCATTTACAAACAGCAATCAGCCCCAGCATTTT. Amino acid sequence: CASSAFTNSNQPQHF.

This clone came up a few times. The chain links TRBV13 to TRBJ2-3, with 7 nucleotides matching TRBD1. The trim removed 5 bases at V and 4 bases at J, leaving 3 bases unmatched. The CDR3 contains 13 residues. Per germline, CDR1 PRHDT and CDR2 FYEKMQ (reference sequence). The CDR3 reads CASSTTGADTQYF. In nucleotides, the CDR3 is TGTGCCAGCAGCACTACAGGGGCAGATACGCAGTATTTT.

The rearrangement uses TRBV30 and TRBJ2-7; the match to TRBD1 covers 8 bases. Germline CDR1 GTSNPN, CDR2 SVGIG (reference sequence). The V segment lost 3 bases and the J segment 5 bases; nucleotides outside the gene matches: 3. The CDR3 totals 12 residues. The CDR3 here is CAWRRTGHEQYF. CDR3 nucleotide sequence: TGTGCCTGGAGAAGGACAGGGCACGAGCAGTACTTC.

This clone was found a few times. The chain carries TRBV6-4 and TRBJ2-6; 8 bases align to TRBD1. The CDR3 sequence is 16 residues long. CDR1 and CDR2 from the germline V gene are MRHNA and SNTAGT. The V gene end was trimmed by 7 bases and the J gene end by 0 bases; junction bases not matched to a gene: 5. CDR3 DNA: TGTGCCAGCACTAAGACAGGGGACTCTGGGGCCAACGTCCTGACTTTC. Its translation is CASTKTGDSGANVLTF.

This chain uses TRBV28 with TRBJ2-1; 8 bases are shared with TRBD1. CDR1 is MDHEN, CDR2 SYDVKM, per germline. The J segment lost 6 bases and the V segment lost 2 bases, leaving 27 bases of the junction unmatched. The CDR3 totals 22 residues. CDR3 loop: CASSLGTGYLRAGQAGSNEQFF. In DNA, the CDR3 is TGTGCCAGCAGTTTAGGGACAGGCTACCTCCGAGCGGGCCAGGCGGGTTCCAATGAGCAGTTCTTC.

The chain recombines TRBV7-3 with TRBJ2-1, with TRBD1 matching over 7 bases. This CDR3 spans 16 amino acids. CDR1 and CDR2 from the germline V gene are SGHTA and FQGTGA. With V trimmed by 4 bases and J by 2 bases, 8 bases remained unmatched. The CDR3 here is CASSSTGTDTYNEQFF. The DNA of the CDR3 is TGTGCCAGCAGCTCTACCGGGACAGATACCTACAATGAGCAGTTCTTC.

The chain is built from TRBV29-1 and TRBJ2-7; D is perhaps TRBD2 (6 bases). Germline CDR1 and CDR2: SQVTM and ANQGSEA. The CDR3 consists of 11 residues. V was pared by 7 bases and J by 6 bases, with 13 bases between. This CDR3 is CSAREDPEQYF. DNA of the CDR3: TGCAGCGCTAGGGAGGACCCCGAGCAGTACTTC.

V gene TRBV27 combines with J gene TRBJ2-5, with D perhaps matching TRBD1 (6 bases). The CDR3 is 17 amino acids. The germline V gene has CDR1 MNHEY and CDR2 SMNVEV (reference sequence). The germline V and J ends were trimmed by 2 bases and 9 bases, with 25 bases remaining between them. CDR3 region: CASSLGLGTPPVEAQYF. Written as DNA, the CDR3 is TGTGCCAGCAGTTTAGGCTTAGGGACACCCCCTGTTGAGGCCCAGTACTTC.

This clone was recorded once. This chain connects TRBV6-6 to TRBJ2-1, with 8 bases that match TRBD1. The germline CDR1 and CDR2 sequences are MNHNY and SVGAGI (reference sequence). CDR3 length: 16 residues. V dropped 6 bases and J dropped 3; count of bases not matched to a gene: 10. The CDR3 reads CASSLYGTGVYNEQFF. In DNA form, the CDR3 reads TGTGCCAGCAGCCTTTATGGGACAGGTGTCTACAATGAGCAGTTCTTC.

The CDR3 nucleotides are TGTGCCAGCAGCGTAGGGGAGGGGATCTACAATGAGCAGTTCTTC. It codes for CASSVGEGIYNEQFF. This rearrangement joins TRBV9 to TRBJ2-1; 7 bases agree with TRBD2. Germline lookup yields CDR1 SGDLS and CDR2 YYNGEE. V dropped 0 bases and J dropped 3; count of bases not matched to a gene: 3. The CDR3 consists of 15 residues.

The chain recombines TRBV19 with TRBJ1-5; 9 nucleotides match TRBD1. The CDR3 contains 15 residues. Germline CDR1 reads LNHDA; CDR2 reads SQIVND (reference sequence). With V trimmed by 10 bases and J by 6 bases, 13 bases remained unmatched. Here the CDR3 reads CATTVGTGRSQPQHF. The CDR3 DNA is TGTGCCACGACTGTAGGGACAGGGAGGAGTCAGCCCCAGCATTTT.

This clone appeared once. The V gene is TRBV2, the J gene TRBJ2-5, with 8 bases aligning to TRBD2. CDR3 length equals 16 residues. J gave up 0 bases and V 8 bases, and 11 bases lay outside the gene matches. CDR1 and CDR2 (germline): SNHLY, FYNNEI. The CDR3 sequence: CASALLRGGNQETQYF. The CDR3 DNA reads as TGTGCCAGCGCTCTCCTTCGCGGGGGGAACCAAGAGACCCAGTACTTC.